Below, 26 T cell receptor beta chains from the same sample are listed, as sequenced in a study of regulatory T cells in long-lasting Graves disease (dated by TCRdb to 2020 to 2023). Explained via the paper, the time point label denotes: newly diagnosed GD, antithyroid drugs for less than 3 months. For both TCR sequencing and RNA sequencing, RNA was extracted from PBMCs using TRIzol. The library was obtained by multiplex PCR. The sequencer listed for this sample is Illumina HiSeq 4000. CDR3 regions were amplified by Arm-PCR with iRepertoire HTBI primers to construct TCR beta libraries. TCRdb reworked the public reads: Q25 trimming with fastp, MiXCR clone assembly, productive beta chains retained. Rows are combined by CDR3 protein, so each entry shows the most common genes and DNA. The sample yields hundreds of thousands of distinct CDR3 sequences; about 16% were counted once. Around 12% of the sample is held by the ten biggest clonotypes.

This same sample was also taken into another study, of T cells in Graves' hyperthyroidism and ophthalmopathy.

The sequencing here drew on peripheral blood mononuclear cells (PBMCs), taken at new diagnosis, from a patient treated with antithyroid drugs. The source of these receptors is a man aged 18 to 30 with Graves disease. Donor details come from another sample of the same person, matched by shared clones.

This chain joins TRBV6-2 or TRBV6-3 and TRBJ1-6; D not resolved. V lost 2 bases to trimming and J lost 2 bases, with 13 bases between them. Germline-derived CDR1 and CDR2 are MNHEY and SVGEGT. The length of the CDR3 is 17 residues. The CDR3 DNA reads TGTGCCAGCAGTTACGGGGAGGAGGAACCCTATAATTCACCCCTCCACTTT. Its protein is CASSYGEEEPYNSPLHF.

This clonotype was seen a few times. The rearrangement uses TRBV6-2 or TRBV6-3 and TRBJ2-7, with D possibly matching TRBD1 (5 bases). This CDR3 has 14 residues. CDR1 is MNHEY and CDR2 is SVGEGT in the germline V gene. The V end lost 3 bases, the J end lost 2 bases, and 11 bases lay between the germline ends. This CDR3 reads CASSYQAGTYEQYF. The CDR3 region has the DNA TGTGCCAGCAGTTATCAGGCAGGGACCTACGAGCAGTACTTC.

The chain uses TRBV13 and TRBJ2-1; D gene ambiguous. Trimming took off 4 bases at V and 6 bases at J, with 19 bases between the two ends. Germline assignment: CDR1 PRHDT and CDR2 FYEKMQ (reference sequence). CDR3 length equals 16 residues. The CDR3 is CASSSEPNAKGNEQFF. CDR3 nucleotides: TGTGCCAGCAGCTCGGAACCCAACGCGAAGGGCAATGAGCAGTTCTTC.

A word on this clonotype: At one end, the junction sequence differs from germline, possibly due to a read error. The J gene is TRBJ2-7, the V gene TRBV2, with D perhaps matching TRBD1 (5 bases). The CDR3 has 14 residues. The germline V gene encodes CDR1 SNHLY and CDR2 FYNNEI. CDR3 coding DNA: TGCGCCAGCAGCCCCGGACATAGCTCCTACGAGCAGTACTTC. Its translation: CASSPGHSSYEQYF.

The rearrangement links TRBV5-4 to TRBJ2-7; 13 positions match TRBD2. CDR1 is SGHNT, CDR2 YYREEE, per germline (reference sequence). The CDR3 sequence is 15 residues long. J was trimmed by 6 bases and V by 2 bases; bases with no gene match: 5. The CDR3 DNA sequence: TGTGCCAGCAGCTTAGGGACTAGCGGGATTGGCGAGCAGTACTTC. Protein sequence: CASSLGTSGIGEQYF.

This clonotype was seen ten or more times. The gene calls are TRBV15 and TRBJ1-5; TRBD1 matches at 9 bases. Germline values: CDR1 LNHNV, CDR2 YYDKDF (reference sequence). V lost 7 bases and J lost 2; bases outside the gene matches: 3. The length of the CDR3 is 14 residues. The CDR3 DNA reads TGTGCCACCAACAGGGACAGGGGCAATCAGCCCCAGCATTTT. It is translated as CATNRDRGNQPQHF.

The chain recombines TRBV4-1 with TRBJ2-1, with D uncertain. Trimming cost V 5 bases and J 10 bases, with 9 bases left between them. The CDR3 totals 11 residues. Per the germline V gene, CDR1 is MGHRA and CDR2 is YSYEKL. The CDR3, as DNA: TGCGCCAGCAGCTACCATGGGGAGCAGTTCTTC. Its protein is CASSYHGEQFF.

This clonotype was counted many times. This chain connects TRBV20-1 to TRBJ1-1, with D tentatively TRBD1 (6 bases). The CDR3 sequence is 16 residues long. The germline V gene has CDR1 DFQATT and CDR2 SNEGSKA (reference sequence). Trimming stripped 4 bases from V and 1 base from J, with 19 bases between. CDR3 in amino acids: CSANEGGFLRNTEAFF. In nucleotides, the CDR3 is TGCAGTGCTAACGAGGGGGGTTTTCTCCGGAACACTGAAGCTTTCTTT.

This clonotype was counted between two and nine times. The chain uses TRBV11-2 and TRBJ2-1; D remains unclear. The CDR3 consists of 13 residues. V lost 0 bases to trimming and J lost 12 bases, with 12 bases between them. The V gene's germline CDR1 is SGHAT and CDR2 FQNNGV. CDR3 amino acids: CASSLESGGGQFF. DNA for the CDR3: TGTGCCAGCAGCTTAGAGTCGGGTGGTGGGCAGTTCTTC.

Comments on this clonotype: Sequence at one end of the junction differs from germline and may be a read error. This chain uses TRBV5-1 with TRBJ2-3; 14 nucleotides agree with TRBD2. CDR3 length: 18 residues. The germline V gene has CDR1 SGHRS and CDR2 YFSETQ. This chain's CDR3 is CASSRGLAGATVPGTQYF. DNA of the CDR3: TGTGCCAGCAGCCGGGGACTAGCGGGAGCCACCGTACCTGGTACGCAGTATTTT.

The table lists this clonotype with a few counts. The V call is TRBV4-1, the J call TRBJ2-7, with 8 positions matching TRBD1. V lost 4 bases to trimming and J lost 6 bases; unmatched junction nucleotides: 5. This CDR3 is 13 amino acids long. Germline V CDR1 and CDR2: MGHRA, YSYEKL. As DNA, the CDR3 is TGCGCCAGCAGCCGGCTGACAGGGGCCGAGCAGTACTTC. Amino acid sequence: CASSRLTGAEQYF.

This clonotype was seen more than once but under ten times. The chain recombines TRBV7-3 with TRBJ2-7; D could derive from TRBD1 or TRBD2 (6 bases each). CDR1 and CDR2 from the germline V gene are SGHTA and FQGTGA. The CDR3 loop spans 14 amino acids. Trimming took off 3 bases at V and 7 bases at J, with 16 bases between the two ends. For the CDR3, the DNA is TGTGCCAGCAGCTTGGGGGGCGCAGGTGTTGAGCAGTACTTC. Amino acid sequence: CASSLGGAGVEQYF.

V and J are TRBV9 and TRBJ2-1; 7 nucleotides line up with TRBD2. The CDR3 spans 15 residues. Trimming took 0 bases from V and 7 from J; bases not matched to a gene: 7. CDR1 is SGDLS, CDR2 YYNGEE, per germline. CDR3 in DNA: TGTGCCAGCAGCGTAGAACTAGCGACGAGAAATGAGCAGTTCTTC. Its translation is CASSVELATRNEQFF.

About this clonotype itself: With a much larger clone just one base away, this may be a read error. CDR3: CASSLGTSGSMDEQFF. In DNA, the CDR3 is TGTGCCAGCAGTCTAGGGACTAGCGGGAGTATGGACGAGCAGTTCTTC. The chain links TRBV28 to TRBJ2-1; 14 bases fit TRBD2. Per the germline V gene, CDR1 is MDHEN and CDR2 is SYDVKM. This CDR3 spans 16 amino acids. Trimming at V came to 5 bases and at J to 10 bases, leaving 10 bases not matched to a gene.

The genes are TRBV19 and TRBJ1-1, with 10 bases that match TRBD1. The length of the CDR3 is 15 residues. CDR1 is LNHDA and CDR2 is SQIVND in the germline V gene (reference sequence). After removal of 5 bases from V and 3 bases from J, the junction contained 6 bases not matched to a gene. CDR3 nucleotides: TGTGCCAGTAGTGAACGACAGGGGGCTTACACTGAAGCTTTCTTT. Translating gives CASSERQGAYTEAFF.

In this sample, this clonotype turned up many times. This chain joins TRBV28 and TRBJ1-4; 9 bases match TRBD1. V was pared by 1 base and J by 8 bases, with 5 bases of the junction left unmatched. The CDR3 runs 15 residues. Germline CDR1 reads MDHEN; CDR2 reads SYDVKM. The CDR3 here is CASSLLGQGTEKLFF. The CDR3 nucleotides are TGTGCCAGCAGTTTATTAGGACAGGGGACCGAAAAACTGTTTTTT.

The chain uses TRBV27 and TRBJ1-3; perhaps TRBD1 as D (5 bases). Per the germline V gene, CDR1 is MNHEY and CDR2 is SMNVEV (reference sequence). V was cut by 5 bases and J by 8 bases, with 19 bases left in between. The CDR3 covers 15 residues. This CDR3 reads CASSPIGQGVYTIYF. The CDR3 DNA reads as TGTGCCAGCAGTCCGATTGGGCAGGGAGTATACACCATATATTTT.

This clonotype was recorded a few times. J is TRBJ2-7 and V is TRBV4-1; 7 bases align to TRBD1. Trimming at V came to 3 bases and at J to 5 bases, leaving 4 bases not matched to a gene. The germline gives CDR1 MGHRA, CDR2 YSYEKL. The CDR3 is 13 amino acids. Here the CDR3 reads CASSHGQADEQYF. CDR3 nucleotides: TGCGCCAGCAGCCACGGACAGGCCGACGAGCAGTACTTC.

Many counts were recorded for this clonotype. This rearrangement joins TRBV19 to TRBJ2-5; possibly TRBD2 for D (6 bases). Germline V gene data show CDR1 as LNHDA and CDR2 as SQIVND (reference sequence). The V end lost 3 bases, the J end lost 0 bases, and 20 bases lay between the germline ends. The CDR3 spans 18 residues. The CDR3 here is CASSIFRRGRRDQETQYF. The CDR3 DNA follows: TGTGCCAGTAGTATTTTCCGGCGTGGGAGGAGAGACCAAGAGACCCAGTACTTC.

This clonotype appeared many times. The chain has TRBV29-1 and TRBJ2-7; the match to TRBD1 covers 10 bases. V lost 6 bases, J lost 5 bases, and 10 bases stayed unmatched. The CDR3 totals 14 residues. Germline V gene lookup returns CDR1 SQVTM and CDR2 ANQGSEA. The CDR3, as DNA: TGCAGCGTGACCCGGGACAGGGGTCCCCACGAGCAGTACTTC. It yields the protein CSVTRDRGPHEQYF.

Worth noting for this clonotype: Since a much larger clone is just one base distant, this may be a read error. This rearrangement joins TRBV4-2 to TRBJ2-5, with D maybe TRBD1 (5 bases). This CDR3 comprises 14 residues. Per the germline V gene, CDR1 is LGHNA and CDR2 is YNFKEQ. CDR3 bases: TGTGCCAGCTCACCAATCGACAGCCAAGAGACCCGGTACTTC. Its translation: CASSPIDSQETRYF.

This clonotype was seen a few times. The V and J genes are TRBV29-1 and TRBJ1-2; 8 bases map to TRBD1. Germline loops: CDR1 SQVTM, CDR2 ANQGSEA. V shed 7 bases, J shed 4 bases, and the junction held 2 bases outside the gene matches. The length of the CDR3 is 11 residues. The CDR3 nucleotides are TGCAGCGCCGGACAGGGCTATGGCTACACCTTC. It is translated as CSAGQGYGYTF.

Many counts were recorded for this clonotype. The rearrangement joins TRBV6-2 or TRBV6-3 to TRBJ2-7; no clear D gene. CDR1 is MNHEY, CDR2 SVGEGT, per germline. The CDR3 loop spans 14 amino acids. Deletions cut 6 bases from V and 10 bases from J, with 22 bases between. CDR3 DNA: TGTGCCAGCAGATCGGAAGTCCAGAAAAGGGAACAGTACTTC. It yields the protein CASRSEVQKREQYF.

The sample holds many counts of this clonotype. The genes are TRBV20-1 and TRBJ1-1, with 7 positions matching TRBD1. The V gene end was trimmed by 2 bases and the J gene end by 1 base; junction bases not matched to a gene: 1. This CDR3 has 13 amino acids. The germline V gene encodes CDR1 DFQATT and CDR2 SNEGSKA (reference sequence). In DNA, the CDR3 is TGCAGTGCTAGATGGGACAGGAACACTGAAGCTTTCTTT. Its translation: CSARWDRNTEAFF.

The chain recombines TRBV7-4 with TRBJ1-1; D perhaps matches TRBD1 (6 bases). This CDR3 is 14 amino acids long. Germline V lookup: CDR1 SGHVT, CDR2 SQSDAQ. Trimming took off 1 base at V and 3 bases at J, with 9 bases between the two ends. The chain's CDR3 is CASSLGKGDTEAFF. The CDR3 DNA reads as TGTGCCAGCAGCTTAGGAAAGGGGGACACTGAAGCTTTCTTT.

This clonotype was seen more than once but under ten times. The chain links TRBV6-1 to TRBJ2-5, with D possibly matching TRBD2 (5 bases). The V and J ends lost 5 bases and 2 bases respectively, with 9 bases between them. The CDR3 length is 13 residues. Germline V gene lookup returns CDR1 MNHNS and CDR2 SASEGT. CDR3 sequence reads: CASSPDWQETQYF. CDR3 DNA: TGTGCCAGCAGTCCGGACTGGCAAGAGACCCAGTACTTC.